This TCR beta chain was obtained from a study of shared clonotypes between healthy human individuals (dated by TCRdb to about 2020). Regarding the complete study: The cohort comprised a couple of women and a few men aged 18 to 49 years. For each donor, three plates each were used for CD4 naive and CD4 memory, two plates were used for CD8 naive, and one plate was used for CD8 memory. To estimate repertoire size and how much clonotype sharing occurs between individuals, the study deeply sequenced the blood TCR repertoires of five healthy adults. To increase sequencing depth and limit assay-specific biases, different laboratories used diverse techniques to prepare libraries and sequence TCR repertoires. Leukapheresis yielded between about 0.8 and 9.5 billion PBMCs per donor. General conclusions and limits of the study: Higher generation probabilities were observed for clonotypes shared by all four sorted-subset donors than for non-shared clonotypes. Naive subsets generally had larger estimated clonotype richness than memory subsets did. The genetic and exposure-history diversity represented was limited by the small number of donors. Incomplete sequencing was indicated by rarefaction of sorted-subset datasets, despite the large sequencing depth. Sampling was restricted to blood, and TCR repertoires in tissues likely differ from the TCR repertoires found in blood. Pairwise subsampling indicated that sequencing depth was expected to affect the degree of clonotype sharing among donors. Sharing across a handful of donors was observed for approximately 5% of naive CD4, over 3% of naive CD8, roughly 2.3% of memory CD4, and roughly 0.4% of memory CD8 clonotypes.

Healthy HIV-negative adults with no recently reported acute infections or vaccinations were included as donors. All donors were Caucasian adults living in Nashville, Tennessee, USA. CD4+ T cells were enriched by magnetic negative selection; naive cells were then positively selected on CD45RA, and the negative fraction formed the memory subset. After blood collection by leukapheresis, PBMCs were isolated using Ficoll-Histopaque density gradient centrifugation and then cryopreserved in the vapor phase of liquid nitrogen. Analytical flow cytometry was used to check the purity and quantity of each magnetically sorted T cell population. Genomic DNA was isolated from every sorted fraction and measured by UV absorbance on a Nanodrop 2000c. As regards this clone: Its specific antigen is unknown. Qualities for individual bases were not recorded, and no much larger clone is one base off.

At the junction V is shortened by 4 bases and J by 9 bases, with 13 bases in between. The CDR3 measures 12 amino acids from cysteine to phenylalanine. Of the read, only the CDR3 DNA is kept; its 36 bases are in frame from base 1. Sequences SGHNT (CDR1) and YYREEE (CDR2) are obtained from the germline V gene (reference sequence). Using the deep immunoSEQ assay, multiplex PCR amplified TCR CDR3 regions from genomic DNA. Extracted genomic DNA from each cell subset was distributed evenly across all wells of several immunoSEQ 96-well plates, and each plate was treated as a replicate. For sorted subsets, roughly 200 ng of genomic DNA, equivalent to roughly 33,000 T cell genomes, went into each replicate PCR. Purified libraries were quantified with a Qubit 3.0 fluorometer, sized on a Bioanalyzer 2100, and re-quantified with the KAPA Library Quantification kit. Each immunoSEQ 96-well plate was sequenced on its own single-read 150-cycle Illumina NextSeq 550 flow cell. The study's own analysis went as follows. The immunoSEQ output contained only junctional sequences without quality scores, so filtering could not match that applied to full-length reads. Sequences were annotated with PyIR, a Python wrapper for IgBLAST v1.9, using IMGT germline references to assign V/J genes and CDR3. Any read was removed if the V/J assignment was weak (E-value above 1e-6), the CDR3 was missing, or the read contained stop codons, out-of-frame junctions, or ambiguous translated residues. A V3J clonotype was defined by an identical inferred V gene, J gene, and CDR3 amino acid sequence. The percentage overlap between two repertoires was calculated by dividing the number of shared unique clonotypes by the size of the smaller repertoire. Repertoire richness was assessed with RTK rarefaction, the Chao1 estimator, and Recon v2.1 estimates of unobserved clonotypes. For all TCRbeta clonotypes obtained by the gDNA method from several donors, generation probabilities were computed with OLGA. This is the immuneACCESS table as TCRdb keeps it, with only in-frame sequences that have V and J called. A part of the clones is gone; compared with another copy, unresolved V genes explain less than half, and the rest is unexplained. V, J and clone size are taken as reported in that table, and D and trimming were inferred from the DNA itself. This sample is represented by more than 550,000 clones; around 77% of them were singletons. Under 2% of the sample belongs to the ten largest clones.

The rearranged segments are TRBV5-4 and TRBJ2-5, with no reliable assignment of the D segment. The origin of this receptor is a woman aged 25 to 39 in good health. Sequenced sample: memory CD4+ T cells sorted from blood. What the cell subset or site label conveys for this sample: CD45RA-negative fraction. The CDR3 region reads CASSPDLRAQYF. The DNA is TGTGCCAGCAGCCCGGACCTCCGGGCCCAGTACTTC.